The T cell receptor beta chain under discussion was sequenced for a study of technical replicates of blood from a handful of donors. The table came from immunoSEQ multiplex PCR; TCRdb's copy has only in-frame clones and leaves some out. Altogether some 66,000 clones are present, more than 75% being singletons, with the ten largest covering about 4.7%. V was cut by 4 bases and J by 7 bases, with 11 bases left in between. Germline loops: CDR1 SGHTA, CDR2 FQGNSA. The CDR3 has 13 amino acids. The V and J genes are TRBV7-2 and TRBJ2-1; the D is unclear. The TCR comes from a human donor in good health. Some clones in this sample may be carry-over from other donors' samples. Sequencing used PBMCs. The CDR3 DNA is TGTGCCAGCAGCTCACTCCGTACGAATGAGCAGTTCTTC. It is translated as CASSSLRTNEQFF.